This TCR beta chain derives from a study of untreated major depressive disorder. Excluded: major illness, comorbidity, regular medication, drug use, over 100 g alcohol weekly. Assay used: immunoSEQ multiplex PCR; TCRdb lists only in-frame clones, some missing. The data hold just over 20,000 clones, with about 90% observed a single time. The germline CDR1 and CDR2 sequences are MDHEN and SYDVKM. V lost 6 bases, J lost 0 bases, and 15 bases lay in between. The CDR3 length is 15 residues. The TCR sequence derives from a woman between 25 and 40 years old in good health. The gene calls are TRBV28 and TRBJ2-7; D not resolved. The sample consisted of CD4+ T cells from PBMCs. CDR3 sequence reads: CASRDGSLSSYEQYF. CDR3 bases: TGTGCCAGCAGGGACGGTAGCCTGAGCTCCTACGAGCAGTACTTC. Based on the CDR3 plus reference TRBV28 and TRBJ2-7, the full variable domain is DVKVTQSSRYLVKRTGEKVFLECVQDMDHENMFWYRQDPGLGLRLIYFSYDVKMKEKGDIPEGYSVSREKKERFSLILESASTNQTSMYLCASRDGSLSSYEQYFGPGTRLTVT.